The source of this T cell receptor beta chain is a study of molecular identifiers for immune sequencing clone quantification (dated by TCRdb to the late 2010s). About the full investigation: For a replicate experiment, the RNA from either about 20,000 or 100,000 naive CD8 T cells was divided into five aliquots, and four of those aliquots went on to sequencing. This methods study benchmarked molecular-identifier clustering-based TCR repertoire sequencing (MIDCIRS) and TCR RNA copy counting, using CD8 T cells to do so. Summary of the overall study and its limitations: When barcode sub-clustering was omitted, TCR diversity was inflated by chimeric consensus sequences, with chimeras reaching as high as 47%. The sizes of highly expanded clones could end up underestimated when identical TCR molecules share a barcode. Spiked-in Jurkat TCR RNA equivalent to a single cell was reported to be detectable even among more than 900,000 naive CD8 T cells. In CMV-specific effector cells, clones with more than 20 RNA copies accounted for over 97% of molecules, whereas in naive cells such clones accounted for under 1%. Modeling estimated about 2.8 recovered TCR RNA copies per cell, compared with about ten by digital PCR, which implies roughly 30% capture efficiency. Naive libraries contained spiked-in Jurkat TCR RNA (roughly ten copies' worth), which is not part of the donor repertoire.

Naive CD8 T cell libraries were made from around 18,000 to 910,000 sorted cells using 10%, 30% or 50% of purified RNA. Naive CD8 T cells were FACS-sorted as CD8+CD4-CCR7+CD45RA+ on a BD FACSAria II into RLT Plus buffer. Around 10 TCR copies' worth of Jurkat RNA were spiked into roughly 17,000-1,100,000 naive CD8 T cell samples to test detection sensitivity. Enrichment of CD8 T cells was done with RosetteSep CD8+ T Cell Enrichment Cocktail plus Ficoll-Paque, and ACK red cell lysis came afterward. The germline V gene encodes CDR1 SGHAT and CDR2 FQNNGV. The CDR3 has 14 amino acids, counting the end cysteine and phenylalanine. The only DNA kept is the CDR3, 42 bases in frame from the first base. The junction carries 9 bases between V and J, which are trimmed by 0 bases and 3 bases respectively. As regards this clonotype: Its target antigen remains unknown. It has no much larger one-base neighbor in the sample; base qualities were not kept.

Library construction relied on PCR. Instrument on record: NextSeq 500. Bulk TCR libraries were prepared as previously described, using TCR primers listed in Table S5. Purification of total RNA was performed with the Qiagen AllPrep DNA/RNA kit. Before analysis, reads from multiple sequencing runs of one library were combined. In the paper's pipeline: Only reads with exact TCR constant sequence were kept, trimmed to 150 nt, and grouped by their 12-nt molecular barcodes. Reads inside each barcode group were sub-clustered using a 15% Levenshtein threshold, and a quality-weighted consensus sequence was constructed for each RNA molecule. Non-functional sequences were excluded, and lower-count sequences lying one edit away from another sequence were also excluded. Barcode sub-clusters with fewer than 20% of the maximum read count were removed, based on fitting two negative binomial distributions. Using fastp trimming at Q25 and MiXCR clonotype assembly, TCRdb reanalyzed the public sequencing data and kept in-frame beta chains. Each entry merges the rows of one CDR3 protein and shows their most common DNA and genes. In this record, the V and J calls reflect TCRdb's handling and not the investigators' own analysis. Recorded for this sample are hundreds of thousands of distinct CDR3 sequences; around 25% of them occurred a single time. The ten largest account for about 0.81% of the sample.

The sequencing sample was made of naive CD8+ T cells from blood, with Jurkat cell RNA spiked in. The cell subset or site label of this sample denotes: FACS-sorted CD8+CD4-CCR7+CD45RA+ naive T cells. The chain joins TRBV11-2 to TRBJ2-7; confidence is insufficient to name the D gene. The sequence was collected from a human donor in good health. Some libraries in this study had Jurkat cell RNA spiked in. The base sequence is TGTGCCAGCAGCTTAGAAATTATCCTCTACGAGCAGTACTTC. Its protein product is CASSLEIILYEQYF. Full variable domain (CDR3 extended with the reference TRBV11-2 and TRBJ2-7 proteins): EAGVAQSPRYKIIEKRQSVAFWCNPISGHATLYWYQQILGQGPKLLIQFQNNGVVDDSQLPKDRFSAERLKGVDSTLKIQPAKLEDSAVYLCASSLEIILYEQYFGPGTRLTVT.